These T cell receptor beta chains were read from a single sample in a study of blood T cell repertoires in COVID-19. TCRdb keeps only in-frame clones here, not all; method: immunoSEQ multiplex PCR. The sample shows roughly 150,000 clones, around 80% of them seen only once. The sequenced sample consisted of PBMCs or T cells enriched from blood (not recorded which). These TCRs come from a woman in her 50s who had recovered from COVID-19. Each CDR3 is given with its conserved first and last residue. The D gene is left open where the match is weak. The size of a clone is reported for some rows only, either as once, few or many, or as a class for expanded clones.

J gene: TRBJ1-3
D gene: -
V gene: TRBV9
clone size: -
CDR3 length: 14
CDR3 DNA: TGTGCCAGCAGCGTAGAGGCCCTAAGGGGCACCATATATTTT
CDR3 protein: CASSVEALRGTIYF

J gene: TRBJ1-2
D gene: -
V gene: TRBV5-1
clone size: many
CDR3 length: 14
CDR3 DNA: TGCGCCAGCAGCTTGGCCGGGGGTAACTATGGCTACACCTTC
CDR3 protein: CASSLAGGNYGYTF

J gene: TRBJ1-1
D gene: -
V gene: TRBV7-2
clone size: once
CDR3 length: 14
CDR3 DNA: TGTGCCAGCAGCTTATCTTTGGCGGGAACTGAAGCTTTCTTT
CDR3 protein: CASSLSLAGTEAFF

J gene: TRBJ1-1
D gene: -
V gene: TRBV2
clone size: -
CDR3 length: 13
CDR3 DNA: TGTGCCAGCAACTACAGGGCGAACACTGAAGCTTTCTTT
CDR3 protein: CASNYRANTEAFF

J gene: TRBJ2-7
D gene: -
V gene: TRBV27
clone size: -
CDR3 length: 14
CDR3 DNA: TGTGCCAGCAGTCGTACAGGGAGCTCCTACGAGCAGTACTTC
CDR3 protein: CASSRTGSSYEQYF

J gene: TRBJ1-5
D gene: -
V gene: TRBV2
clone size: -
CDR3 length: 14
CDR3 DNA: TGTGCCAGCAGTGTGGGACTTAGCAATCAGCCCCAGCATTTT
CDR3 protein: CASSVGLSNQPQHF

J gene: TRBJ1-2
D gene: TRBD1
V gene: TRBV7-2
clone size: -
CDR3 length: 14
CDR3 DNA: TGTGCCAGCAGTAGGGACAGGGGCGACTATGGCTACACCTTC
CDR3 protein: CASSRDRGDYGYTF

J gene: TRBJ1-3
D gene: -
V gene: TRBV6-5
clone size: -
CDR3 length: 15
CDR3 DNA: TGTGCCAGCAGCCGCCGACTGAGCTCTGGAAACACCATATATTTT
CDR3 protein: CASSRRLSSGNTIYF

J gene: TRBJ2-1
D gene: -
V gene: TRBV5-1
clone size: -
CDR3 length: 13
CDR3 DNA: TGCGCCAGCAGCTTGGGCGCAGGCAATGAGCAGTTCTTC
CDR3 protein: CASSLGAGNEQFF

J gene: TRBJ2-2
D gene: -
V gene: TRBV7-2
clone size: -
CDR3 length: 15
CDR3 DNA: TGTGCCAGCAAATGGCGGACAGTCGGAACCGGGGAGCTGTTTTTT
CDR3 protein: CASKWRTVGTGELFF

J gene: TRBJ1-2
D gene: -
V gene: TRBV14
clone size: -
CDR3 length: 12
CDR3 DNA: TGTGCCAGCAGCCAAGTTCAGGGTGGCTACACCTTC
CDR3 protein: CASSQVQGGYTF

J gene: TRBJ2-1
D gene: -
V gene: TRBV21-1
clone size: -
CDR3 length: 15
CDR3 DNA: TGTGCCAGCACCGAGTACGAGTCGCGGGACAATGAGCAGTTCTTC
CDR3 protein: CASTEYESRDNEQFF

J gene: TRBJ2-7
D gene: -
V gene: TRBV2
clone size: -
CDR3 length: 13
CDR3 DNA: TGTGCCAGCATCCCGGGGGTTTCCTACGAGCAGTACTTC
CDR3 protein: CASIPGVSYEQYF

J gene: TRBJ1-3
D gene: -
V gene: TRBV7-6
clone size: -
CDR3 length: 15
CDR3 DNA: TGTGCCAGCAGCTCAAGAACAGGGACTGGAAACACCATATATTTT
CDR3 protein: CASSSRTGTGNTIYF

J gene: TRBJ2-2
D gene: TRBD1
V gene: TRBV4-1
clone size: -
CDR3 length: 19
CDR3 DNA: TGCGCCAGCAGCCAAGTGCCCTTCACCGGGACAGGGTTTTCCGGGGAGCTGTTTTTT
CDR3 protein: CASSQVPFTGTGFSGELFF

J gene: TRBJ1-6
D gene: -
V gene: TRBV7-3
clone size: -
CDR3 length: 16
CDR3 DNA: TGTGCCAGCAGCTTAGTACAGGAAGAAGGGCATTCACCCCTCCACTTT
CDR3 protein: CASSLVQEEGHSPLHF

J gene: TRBJ2-7
D gene: -
V gene: TRBV7-2
clone size: -
CDR3 length: 13
CDR3 DNA: TGTGCCAGCAGCTTATCCCTCTCCTACGAGCAGTACTTC
CDR3 protein: CASSLSLSYEQYF

J gene: TRBJ1-4
D gene: -
V gene: TRBV19
clone size: -
CDR3 length: 15
CDR3 DNA: TGTGCCAGTCGAGACGGGACATCCCTTAATGAAAAACTGTTTTTT
CDR3 protein: CASRDGTSLNEKLFF

J gene: TRBJ2-5
D gene: -
V gene: TRBV7-2
clone size: -
CDR3 length: 14
CDR3 DNA: TGTGCCAGCAGCTTAGCGCTTCAGCAAGAGACCCAGTACTTC
CDR3 protein: CASSLALQQETQYF

J gene: TRBJ2-1
D gene: -
V gene: TRBV3-1/TRBV3-2
clone size: once
CDR3 length: 17
CDR3 DNA: TGTGCCAGCAGCCAAGGATTGGTCAGGGAACCATACAATGAGCAGTTCTTC
CDR3 protein: CASSQGLVREPYNEQFF

J gene: TRBJ2-5
D gene: TRBD1
V gene: TRBV5-4
clone size: -
CDR3 length: 17
CDR3 DNA: TGTGCCAGCAGCCGAACAGGGGGCGGAAGTACAAGGGAGACCCAGTACTTC
CDR3 protein: CASSRTGGGSTRETQYF

J gene: TRBJ1-3
D gene: TRBD1
V gene: TRBV5-1
clone size: once
CDR3 length: 18
CDR3 DNA: TGCGCCAGCAGCTTGGAGTGGACAGGTTTGAGCTCTGGAAACACCATATATTTT
CDR3 protein: CASSLEWTGLSSGNTIYF

J gene: TRBJ2-2
D gene: -
V gene: TRBV4-3
clone size: -
CDR3 length: 17
CDR3 DNA: TGCGCCAGCAGCCAAGATGCGGGCAGGGGGACTACCGGGGAGCTGTTTTTT
CDR3 protein: CASSQDAGRGTTGELFF

J gene: TRBJ1-3
D gene: -
V gene: TRBV4-3
clone size: -
CDR3 length: 15
CDR3 DNA: TGCGCCAGCAGCCAAGACACGGGGACTGGAAACACCATATATTTT
CDR3 protein: CASSQDTGTGNTIYF

J gene: TRBJ2-2
D gene: -
V gene: TRBV5-1
clone size: -
CDR3 length: 11
CDR3 DNA: TGCGCCAGCAGTGAGTACGGGGAGCTGTTTTTT
CDR3 protein: CASSEYGELFF

J gene: TRBJ2-4
D gene: TRBD1
V gene: TRBV5-1
clone size: -
CDR3 length: 13
CDR3 DNA: TGCGCCAGCAGTAGGGACAGGGCGAACATTCAGTACTTC
CDR3 protein: CASSRDRANIQYF

J gene: TRBJ2-4
D gene: TRBD1
V gene: TRBV7-2
clone size: -
CDR3 length: 17
CDR3 DNA: TGTGCCAGCAGCGCCCGGGACAGCCAGCTAGCCAAAAACATTCAGTACTTC
CDR3 protein: CASSARDSQLAKNIQYF

J gene: TRBJ2-6
D gene: TRBD1
V gene: TRBV10-3
clone size: -
CDR3 length: 16
CDR3 DNA: TGTGCCATCACCGGGAACAGGGGGTCTGGGGCCAACGTCCTGACTTTC
CDR3 protein: CAITGNRGSGANVLTF

J gene: TRBJ2-7
D gene: TRBD1
V gene: TRBV19
clone size: -
CDR3 length: 13
CDR3 DNA: TGTGCCAGTAGTTTTGACAGGGGCTACGAGCAGTACTTC
CDR3 protein: CASSFDRGYEQYF

J gene: TRBJ2-7
D gene: -
V gene: TRBV15
clone size: -
CDR3 length: 13
CDR3 DNA: TGTGCCACCAGCAAGGACAGCTTCTACGAGCAGTACTTC
CDR3 protein: CATSKDSFYEQYF

J gene: TRBJ1-2
D gene: -
V gene: TRBV7-2
clone size: -
CDR3 length: 18
CDR3 DNA: TGTGCCAGCAGCTTAGTTGGCGGCGGCGGTTCCACCTCCCGTGGCTACACCTTC
CDR3 protein: CASSLVGGGGSTSRGYTF

J gene: TRBJ2-2
D gene: -
V gene: TRBV29-1
clone size: -
CDR3 length: 12
CDR3 DNA: TGCAGCGTTGGAGAACAAGCCGGGGAGCTGTTTTTT
CDR3 protein: CSVGEQAGELFF

J gene: TRBJ2-1
D gene: TRBD2
V gene: TRBV24-1
clone size: -
CDR3 length: 16
CDR3 DNA: TGTGCCACCAGTGACCCGACTAGCGAGAGGGACAATGAGCAGTTCTTC
CDR3 protein: CATSDPTSERDNEQFF

J gene: TRBJ2-5
D gene: -
V gene: TRBV7-9
clone size: -
CDR3 length: 14
CDR3 DNA: TGTGCCAGCAGCTTAACGGGGGTAATAGAGACCCAGTACTTC
CDR3 protein: CASSLTGVIETQYF

J gene: TRBJ1-2
D gene: TRBD1
V gene: TRBV19
clone size: -
CDR3 length: 15
CDR3 DNA: TGTGCCAGTAGTCCTCAAGGGGGCGCAGGCTATGGCTACACCTTC
CDR3 protein: CASSPQGGAGYGYTF

J gene: TRBJ2-1
D gene: TRBD2
V gene: TRBV18
clone size: -
CDR3 length: 17
CDR3 DNA: TGTGCCAGCTCACCTCTCGTTAGCGGGAGCTCCTACAATGAGCAGTTCTTC
CDR3 protein: CASSPLVSGSSYNEQFF

J gene: TRBJ2-1
D gene: TRBD1
V gene: TRBV5-8
clone size: -
CDR3 length: 15
CDR3 DNA: TGTGCCAGCAGCTTAACCGGGACAGGGTTCATTGAGCAGTTCTTC
CDR3 protein: CASSLTGTGFIEQFF

J gene: TRBJ2-3
D gene: -
V gene: TRBV21-1
clone size: -
CDR3 length: 18
CDR3 DNA: TGTGCCAGCAGGAAAGGGACTAGCGGGATCCTTAGCACAGATACGCAGTATTTT
CDR3 protein: CASRKGTSGILSTDTQYF

J gene: TRBJ1-2
D gene: TRBD1
V gene: TRBV19
clone size: -
CDR3 length: 15
CDR3 DNA: TGTGCCAGTAGTATAGGTGGACAGGGGGCGATTGGCTACACCTTC
CDR3 protein: CASSIGGQGAIGYTF

J gene: TRBJ1-1
D gene: -
V gene: TRBV6-2/TRBV6-3
clone size: -
CDR3 length: 11
CDR3 DNA: TGTGCCAGCAGTTATCCAGGGGAAGCTTTCTTT
CDR3 protein: CASSYPGEAFF

J gene: TRBJ1-4
D gene: TRBD1
V gene: TRBV5-6
clone size: once
CDR3 length: 16
CDR3 DNA: TGTGCCAGCAGCTTGACAGGGGGCGGTAGAAATGAAAAACTGTTTTTT
CDR3 protein: CASSLTGGGRNEKLFF

J gene: TRBJ1-2
D gene: -
V gene: TRBV19
clone size: -
CDR3 length: 13
CDR3 DNA: TGTGCCAGTAGTATGACAGAAAACTATGGCTACACCTTC
CDR3 protein: CASSMTENYGYTF

J gene: TRBJ1-1
D gene: -
V gene: TRBV7-9
clone size: -
CDR3 length: 14
CDR3 DNA: TGTGCCAGCAGCATCACGTCCGGGACACCTGAAGCTTTCTTT
CDR3 protein: CASSITSGTPEAFF

J gene: TRBJ1-2
D gene: TRBD1
V gene: TRBV3-1/TRBV3-2
clone size: -
CDR3 length: 14
CDR3 DNA: TGTGCCAGCAGCCGCACTGGACAGGGGGGAGGCTACACCTTC
CDR3 protein: CASSRTGQGGGYTF

J gene: TRBJ2-3
D gene: TRBD2
V gene: TRBV29-1
clone size: -
CDR3 length: 15
CDR3 DNA: TGCAGCGTTGTCCGCGGGACTAGCTGGGGAGATACGCAGTATTTT
CDR3 protein: CSVVRGTSWGDTQYF